Following are 2 T cell receptor beta chains from one sample sequenced in a study of blood T cells in healthy people across ages. Combining a sample-barcoded 5' primer with a J-beta primer mix, a second PCR ran for roughly 6 to 12 cycles. TCRdb called the 5' RACE reads again in MiXCR, with one record for every CDR3 protein. The repertoire holds under 1,100,000 distinct CDR3 sequences, with approximately 25% as singletons. The data also belong to a second study, concerning T cells of mothers and their children.

Sequenced sample: blood. The source of these receptors is a girl aged 2 to 9 in good health.

The rearrangement links TRBV7-3 to TRBJ2-1; D ambiguous. The germline CDR1 and CDR2 sequences are SGHTA and FQGTGA. This CDR3 is 14 amino acids long. V lost 2 bases and J 8 bases, leaving 13 bases between the germline ends. CDR3 nucleotides: TGTGCCAGCAGCTTAGAAAGTAGGGCCGATGAGCAGTTCTTC. It codes for CASSLESRADEQFF.

V usage is TRBV14 and J usage is TRBJ1-5; D gene ambiguous. The CDR3 loop spans 13 amino acids. Germline V gene data show CDR1 as SGHDN and CDR2 as FVKESK. The V end lost 0 bases, the J end lost 15 bases, and 15 bases lay between the germline ends. Here the CDR3 DNA reads TGTGCCAGCAGCCAAGATGGTGGACTCCCCATGCATTTT. Its translation: CASSQDGGLPMHF.